The clone carrying this T cell receptor beta chain has more than one count but fewer than ten. The same CDR3 also results from other DNA sequences found in this sample. Method: immunoSEQ multiplex PCR; TCRdb's copy keeps in-frame clones and lacks some. The repertoire holds about 78,000 clones, with roughly four fifths as singletons. The source of the sample is a study of T cells in localized non-small cell lung cancer. Per the germline V gene, CDR1 is GTSNPN and CDR2 is SVGIG (reference sequence). This CDR3 spans 13 amino acids. Trimming pared 0 bases from V and 1 base from J, leaving 6 bases between.

The sequence derives from a man aged 40 to 75 with stage I lung adenocarcinoma. This chain joins TRBV30 and TRBJ1-1, with D perhaps TRBD1 (6 bases). Sequences were derived from peripheral blood, sampled before any cancer treatment. CDR3 coding DNA: TGTGCCTGGAGTGTACAGGGGAACACTGAAGCTTTCTTT. Its protein product is CAWSVQGNTEAFF.